The TCR beta chain described here comes from a study of T cell changes during pregnancy in multiple sclerosis. V shed 4 bases, J shed 0 bases, and the junction held 4 bases outside the gene matches. The CDR3 covers 15 residues. Per the germline V gene, CDR1 is SGHRS and CDR2 is YFSETQ. Method: immunoSEQ multiplex PCR; TCRdb's copy keeps in-frame clones and lacks some. The table shows more than 45,000 clones, with 93% occurring only once. This specimen was CD8+ T cells from peripheral blood mononuclear cells, taken in the second trimester of pregnancy. The chain joins TRBV5-1 to TRBJ1-5, with 7 positions matching TRBD1. The receptor's source is a female donor with multiple sclerosis, enrolled in a pregnancy study. The CDR3 DNA is TGCGCCAGCAGCCCAGGGGGGATTAGCAATCAGCCCCAGCATTTT. As protein: CASSPGGISNQPQHF.